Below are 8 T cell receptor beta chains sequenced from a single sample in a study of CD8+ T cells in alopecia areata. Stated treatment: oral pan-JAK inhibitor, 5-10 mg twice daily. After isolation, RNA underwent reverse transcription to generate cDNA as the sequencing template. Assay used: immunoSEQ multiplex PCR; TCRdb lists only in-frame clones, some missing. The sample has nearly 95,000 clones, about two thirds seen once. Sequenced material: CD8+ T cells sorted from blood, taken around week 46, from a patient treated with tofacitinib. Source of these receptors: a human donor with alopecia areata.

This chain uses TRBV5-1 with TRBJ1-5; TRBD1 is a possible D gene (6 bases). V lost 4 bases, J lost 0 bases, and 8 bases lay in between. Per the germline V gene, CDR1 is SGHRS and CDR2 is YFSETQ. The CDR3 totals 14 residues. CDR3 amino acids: CASSPGDSNQPQHF. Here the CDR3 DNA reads TGCGCCAGCAGCCCAGGGGATAGCAATCAGCCCCAGCATTTT.

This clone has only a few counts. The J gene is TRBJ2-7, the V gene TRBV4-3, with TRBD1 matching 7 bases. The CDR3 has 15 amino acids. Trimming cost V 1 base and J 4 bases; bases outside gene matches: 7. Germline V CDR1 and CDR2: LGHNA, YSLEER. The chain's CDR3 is CASSQGSGTAYEQYF. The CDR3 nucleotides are TGCGCCAGCAGCCAAGGTTCTGGGACAGCATACGAGCAGTACTTC.

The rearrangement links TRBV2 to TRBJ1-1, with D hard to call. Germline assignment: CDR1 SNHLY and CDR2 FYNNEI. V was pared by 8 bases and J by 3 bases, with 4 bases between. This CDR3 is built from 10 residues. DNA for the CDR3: TGTGCCAGCCGGGACACTGAAGCTTTCTTT. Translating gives CASRDTEAFF.

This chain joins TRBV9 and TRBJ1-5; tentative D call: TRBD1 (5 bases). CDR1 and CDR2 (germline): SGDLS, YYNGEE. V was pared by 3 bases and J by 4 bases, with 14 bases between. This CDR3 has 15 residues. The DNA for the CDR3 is TGTGCCAGCAGCGCCTCCGGGACCGCTAATCAGCCCCAGCATTTT. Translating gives CASSASGTANQPQHF.

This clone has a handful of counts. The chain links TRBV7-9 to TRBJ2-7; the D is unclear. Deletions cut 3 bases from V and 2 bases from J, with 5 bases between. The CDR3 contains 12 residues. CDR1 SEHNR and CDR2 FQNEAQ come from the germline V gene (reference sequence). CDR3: CASSFTTYEQYF. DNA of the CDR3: TGTGCCAGCAGCTTCACCACCTACGAGCAGTACTTC.

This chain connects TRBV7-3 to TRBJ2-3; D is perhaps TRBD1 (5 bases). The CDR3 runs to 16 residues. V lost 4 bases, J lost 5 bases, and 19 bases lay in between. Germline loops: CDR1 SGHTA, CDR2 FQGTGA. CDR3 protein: CASSSQPLAGIDTQYF. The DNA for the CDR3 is TGTGCCAGCAGCTCCCAACCCCTTGCAGGGATAGATACGCAGTATTTT.

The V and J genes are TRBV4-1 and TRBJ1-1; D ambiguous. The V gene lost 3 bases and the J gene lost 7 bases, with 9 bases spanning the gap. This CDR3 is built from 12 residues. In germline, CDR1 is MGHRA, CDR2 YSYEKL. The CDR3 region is CASSQVGDEAFF. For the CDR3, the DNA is TGCGCCAGCAGCCAGGTCGGTGATGAAGCTTTCTTT.

CDR3 region: CASSAPDRSPYEQYF. The CDR3 DNA follows: TGTGCCAGCAGCGCCCCGGACAGGTCCCCCTACGAGCAGTACTTC. The chain joins TRBV9 to TRBJ2-7; 7 bases are shared with TRBD1. The trim removed 3 bases at V and 2 bases at J, leaving 8 bases unmatched. There are 15 residues in the CDR3. Per the germline V gene, CDR1 is SGDLS and CDR2 is YYNGEE.